The rows below give T cell receptor beta chains drawn from one sample of a study of cytotoxic CD8 clonotypes in ibrutinib-treated CLL. The repertoire was sequenced with immunoSEQ multiplex PCR; TCRdb's copy has only in-frame clones and lacks some. The table records more than 70,000 clones, roughly 77% of them present only once. Specimen: PBMCs, collected after 12 months of ibrutinib treatment. Receptors originate from a human donor with chronic lymphocytic leukemia. Both conserved end residues are part of each CDR3. The D gene is left open where the match is weak. Clone size is shown for a subset of rows, as once, few, many or a class of expanded clone.

j_call d_call clone_size v_call cdr3_aa cdr3_nt
TRBJ2-3 TRBD2 - TRBV2 CASSAGGLETDTQYF TGTGCCAGCAGTGCGGGGGGACTAGAGACAGATACGCAGTATTTT
TRBJ2-7 - few TRBV7-2 CASSSAGTDSYEQYF TGTGCCAGCAGCTCGGCGGGGACAGACTCCTACGAGCAGTACTTC
TRBJ1-4 TRBD1 few TRBV7-9 CASSPGQGREKLFF TGTGCCAGCAGCCCGGGACAGGGTCGTGAAAAACTGTTTTTT
TRBJ1-1 - - TRBV7-6 CASSSDGGNTEAFF TGTGCCAGCAGCTCCGACGGCGGGAACACTGAAGCTTTCTTT
TRBJ2-6 - - TRBV14 CASRTSSGANVLTF TGTGCCAGCCGGACCAGCTCTGGGGCCAACGTCCTGACTTTC
TRBJ2-7 - - TRBV5-1 CASSLLGPEYEQYF TGCGCCAGCAGCTTGTTGGGCCCCGAATACGAGCAGTACTTC
TRBJ2-6 - - TRBV5-6 CASTLGRSGANVLTF TGTGCCAGCACCCTGGGGCGTTCCGGGGCCAACGTCCTGACTTTC
TRBJ1-2 TRBD1 - TRBV2 CASNAFLRQGAFRYGYTF TGTGCCAGCAATGCATTCCTAAGGCAGGGGGCCTTCCGATATGGCTACACCTTC
TRBJ2-5 TRBD1 - TRBV6-5 CASSNRGGGTQYF TGTGCCAGCAGTAACAGGGGTGGTGGGACCCAGTACTTC
TRBJ2-6 - - TRBV4-1 CASSQGIGTGANVLTF TGCGCCAGCAGCCAAGGGATCGGGACCGGGGCCAACGTCCTGACTTTC
TRBJ2-4 TRBD1 - TRBV5-1 CASSQGDGGNIQYF TGCGCCAGCAGCCAGGGGGATGGAGGAAACATTCAGTACTTC
TRBJ2-3 - once TRBV7-2 CASSPDADTQYF TGTGCCAGCAGCCCCGACGCAGATACGCAGTATTTT
TRBJ2-1 - - TRBV6-6 CASSYIRTQDEQFF TGTGCCAGCAGTTACATCCGGACCCAGGATGAGCAGTTCTTC
TRBJ1-2 - - TRBV9 CASSFWADPPGYGYTF TGTGCCAGCAGCTTTTGGGCGGACCCGCCGGGGTATGGCTACACCTTC
TRBJ1-5 - - TRBV5-5 CASSLGRRDGPQHF TGTGCCAGCAGCTTGGGCCGCAGGGATGGGCCCCAGCATTTT
TRBJ2-1 - - TRBV2 CASSAGPYNEQFF TGTGCCAGCAGTGCGGGGCCCTACAATGAGCAGTTCTTC
TRBJ1-1 - - TRBV29-1 CSVEDLGRNTEAFF TGCAGCGTTGAAGATCTGGGCAGGAACACTGAAGCTTTCTTT
TRBJ1-3 - few TRBV28 CASSARDGGNTIYF TGTGCCAGCAGTGCCCGGGACGGAGGAAACACCATATATTTT
TRBJ1-1 TRBD1 - TRBV7-2 CASSRDRDEAFF TGTGCCAGCAGCCGGGACAGGGATGAAGCTTTCTTT
TRBJ2-1 - - TRBV6-1 CASRGPPPRVMFF TGTGCCAGCAGGGGGCCCCCACCAAGGGTGATGTTCTTC
TRBJ2-5 TRBD2 - TRBV5-4 CASSAGGGRETQYF TGTGCCAGCAGCGCGGGGGGGGGCCGCGAGACCCAGTACTTC
TRBJ2-1 - - TRBV5-6 CASSPSAGRWNEQFF TGTGCCAGCAGCCCCTCGGCGGGAAGGTGGAATGAGCAGTTCTTC
TRBJ1-2 TRBD1 - TRBV7-8 CASSPTRDSNYGYTF TGTGCCAGCAGCCCAACCCGGGACAGTAACTATGGCTACACCTTC
TRBJ2-7 - - TRBV6-6 CASSTGRGEQYF TGTGCCAGCAGCACTGGGCGGGGCGAGCAGTACTTC
TRBJ2-7 TRBD2 - TRBV7-2 CASSLVGGSPPYEQYF TGTGCCAGCAGCTTAGTAGGCGGGAGTCCGCCCTACGAGCAGTACTTC
TRBJ2-2 - - TRBV5-1 CASSLFGGKAGELFF TGCGCCAGCAGCTTGTTCGGGGGAAAAGCCGGGGAGCTGTTTTTT
TRBJ2-2 - - TRBV7-9 CASRPRGSERTGELFF TGTGCCAGCAGACCACGGGGCTCGGAGAGAACCGGGGAGCTGTTTTTT
TRBJ1-2 - - TRBV6-5 CASSTTRSYGYTF TGTGCCAGCAGCACGACTCGGAGCTATGGCTACACCTTC
TRBJ2-7 - - TRBV7-2 CASSRPRGEQYF TGTGCCAGCAGCCGGCCCCGGGGGGAGCAGTACTTC
TRBJ2-3 - once TRBV7-7 CASSLGPSATDTQYF TGTGCTAGCAGCTTGGGGCCTAGCGCCACAGATACGCAGTATTTT
TRBJ1-3 TRBD1 few TRBV7-9 CATNPTGPGNTIYF TGTGCCACCAACCCGACAGGGCCTGGAAACACCATATATTTT
TRBJ1-5 TRBD1 - TRBV6-1 CASSEVGGDGNQPQHF TGTGCCAGCAGTGAAGTAGGGGGCGATGGCAATCAGCCCCAGCATTTT
TRBJ1-5 - - TRBV18 CASSPPSRSEGAQHF TGTGCCAGCTCACCACCGAGCCGGTCTGAAGGGGCCCAGCATTTT
TRBJ2-3 - - TRBV9 CASSVAGDTQYF TGTGCCAGCAGCGTAGCCGGGGATACGCAGTATTTT
TRBJ2-2 - few TRBV14 CASSQVSGELFF TGTGCCAGCAGCCAAGTGTCCGGGGAGCTGTTTTTT
TRBJ1-4 - - TRBV7-9 CASSPGFEVEKLFF TGTGCCAGCAGCCCGGGATTTGAGGTTGAAAAACTGTTTTTT
TRBJ1-2 TRBD1 - TRBV7-3 CASSRDSGYGYTF TGTGCCAGCAGCCGGGACAGCGGCTATGGCTACACCTTC
TRBJ1-4 - - TRBV5-8 CASSSGMSYEKLFF TGTGCCAGCAGCTCCGGGATGAGCTACGAAAAACTGTTTTTT
TRBJ2-1 TRBD1 - TRBV6-5 CASSPGTGTYNEQFF TGTGCCAGCAGCCCCGGGACAGGGACATACAATGAGCAGTTCTTC
TRBJ2-2 TRBD2 - TRBV7-2 CASSPRWTSGRNTGELFF TGTGCCAGCAGCCCTAGATGGACTAGCGGGAGGAACACCGGGGAGCTGTTTTTT
TRBJ1-1 - - TRBV5-1 CASSLGGRRNTEAFF TGCGCCAGCAGCTTGGGAGGCAGGAGGAACACTGAAGCTTTCTTT